A single sample gave rise to the 7 T cell receptor beta chains below, sequenced in a study of tumor and adjacent non-tumor tissue in lung cancer. TCRbeta libraries were built with three rounds of nested PCR, modified from ARM-PCR. TCRdb re-called the multiplex PCR reads through MiXCR, storing one row per CDR3 protein. The data show 130,000 or so distinct CDR3 sequences, 55% to 75% seen once. This sample's RNA came from whole unsorted tissue. The material sequenced was lung tumor tissue. These receptors were collected from a man aged 25-45 years with non-small cell lung cancer.

On this clonotype: An end of the junction does not agree with germline; a read error may underlie this. The V and J genes are TRBV6-1 and TRBJ2-2; D call uncertain. In germline, CDR1 is MNHNS, CDR2 SASEGT. The length of the CDR3 is 16 residues. The CDR3 protein is CASSEFLKANTRELFF. The CDR3 DNA is TGTGCCAGCAGTGAATTTCTCAAGGCTAACACCAGGGAGCTGTTTTTT.

A remark on this clonotype: The final CDR3 position lacks the conserved phenylalanine or tryptophan, pointing to a likely read error. CDR3 sequence: CASSLEGAGGETQYL. The DNA for the CDR3 is TGTGCCAGCAGCTTAGAAGGGGCAGGGGGCGAGACTCAGTACTTA. The chain links TRBV11-1 to TRBJ2-5; 8 positions agree with TRBD1. The CDR3 contains 15 residues. The germline V gene encodes CDR1 SGHAT and CDR2 FQDESV (reference sequence).

This clonotype was seen at least ten times. The rearrangement uses TRBV29-1 and TRBJ2-7; 9 bases are shared with TRBD1. Germline values: CDR1 SQVTM, CDR2 ANQGSEA. The CDR3 totals 18 residues. After removal of 2 bases from V and 2 bases from J, the junction contained 16 bases not matched to a gene. The CDR3 bases are TGCAGCGTTGAATCTGGCGCTACCGGGACAGGGAGGGCCTACGAGCAGTACTTC. It codes for CSVESGATGTGRAYEQYF.

There are many counts of this clonotype. CDR3: CASSEEDGRATDTQYF. The DNA for the CDR3 is TGTGCCAGCAGTGAAGAGGACGGGAGGGCCACAGATACGCAGTATTTT. The chain is built from TRBV6-1 and TRBJ2-3; 8 bases fit TRBD2. In germline, CDR1 is MNHNS, CDR2 SASEGT. CDR3 length: 16 residues. Trimming at V came to 1 base and at J to 2 bases, leaving 5 bases not matched to a gene.

The table lists this clonotype with many counts. The chain combines TRBV20-1 with TRBJ2-7, with D possibly matching TRBD2 (6 bases). V was shortened by 0 bases and J by 2 bases, with 14 bases between the two germline ends. Per the germline V gene, CDR1 is DFQATT and CDR2 is SNEGSKA (reference sequence). This CDR3 contains 15 residues. The CDR3 here is CSARERGLGPYEQYF. The CDR3 DNA is TGCAGTGCTAGAGAGCGGGGCTTGGGACCCTACGAGCAGTACTTC.

In the case of this clonotype: The junction does not match germline at one end; this may be a read error. The chain uses TRBV20-1 and TRBJ2-6; D is possibly TRBD1 (5 bases). Germline CDR1 DFQATT, CDR2 SNEGSKA (reference sequence). CDR3 length equals 15 residues. In DNA form, the CDR3 reads TGCTGTGCTAGAGCAATGGGCTCTGGGGCCAACGTCCTGGCTTTC. Translation: CCARAMGSGANVLAF.

Turning to this clonotype: No conserved phenylalanine or tryptophan is present at the end of the CDR3, so a read error is the likely explanation. This chain connects TRBV12-3 or TRBV12-4 to TRBJ1-1; D gene uncertain. The length of the CDR3 is 13 residues. V lost 3 bases to trimming and J lost 1 base, with 6 bases between them. In nucleotides, the CDR3 is TGTGCCAGCAGTTTTGGGAGGAACACTGAAGCTTTCTCT. Protein product: CASSFGRNTEAFS.